This paragraph covers one T cell receptor (beta chain) sequence. Its cognate antigen has yet to be identified. Base quality data are lacking; no much larger clone is found one base away. TCRbeta CDR3 regions were amplified from genomic DNA using the immunoSEQ Assay, a bias-controlled multiplex PCR. For the original study's pipeline: Within the assay, amplification of reference gene primers was used to estimate how many nucleated cells each sample contained. To quantify the absolute abundance of each unique TCRbeta CDR3 rearrangement, sequence reads were collapsed and filtered. For each sample, productive Simpson clonality was calculated by taking the square root of Simpson's diversity index across productive rearrangements. In its TCRdb copy, this immuneACCESS table keeps in-frame sequences only and misses some clones. Where compared with another copy, unresolved V genes explain less than half of these, and the others have no known cause. The D gene and trimming were derived from the DNA, and the V and J assignments and clone size from that table. The sample yields 300,000 to 450,000 clones; around 84% were counted once. Together, the top ten hold about 1% of the sample.

This entry is derived from a study of blood T cell repertoires in COVID-19 (dated by TCRdb to 2019 to 2021). With respect to the entire study: The collaborator samples originated in the United States, Italy and Spain and spanned the acute and convalescent phases of COVID-19. Deeply sampled blood TCRbeta repertoires from subjects exposed to, actively infected with, or recovered from COVID-19 were included in the dataset. The material from the prospective study consisted of cDNA or gDNA derived from T cells, B-cell-depleted T cells, or PBMCs. Nearly every sample came with metadata listing a de-identified subject ID, COVID-19 status, age in years and sex. A freely available public database, intended as a resource for researchers studying the immune response to SARS-CoV-2, is where the repertoires were released. The samples were drawn from two sources: the first 160 participants of the ongoing ImmuneRACE study, and fewer than 1,500 subjects contributed by 6 global collaborators. Where available, HLA class I and class II types were obtained from metadata supplied by the sample provider rather than from assay-based typing.

CDR1 and CDR2 were assigned from the germline V gene as MGHRA and YSYEKL. V drops 1 base and J drops 2 bases, leaving 10 bases in between. Including cysteine and phenylalanine, the CDR3 has 15 amino acids. The retained sequence is limited to the CDR3, 45 bases, with the frame set at the first base. Broad study findings and their caveats: Clinical and demographic metadata were provided uncurated, with the amount varying by source and participant.

The collaborating institutions used their own protocols to collect whole blood in K2EDTA tubes. For TCRbeta analysis, collaborators shipped samples in one of three forms: frozen whole blood, isolated PBMCs, or DNA extracted from either of those sample types. The sequence derives from a human donor with acute or convalescent COVID-19. The donor label of this sample is uncertain. Sequencing was performed on peripheral blood. The chain was built from TRBV4-1 and TRBJ2-3; a tentative D call is TRBD2 (5 bases match). The DNA is as follows: TGCGCCAGCAGCCAAGGACTACTATACACAGATACGCAGTATTTT. This codes for CASSQGLLYTDTQYF.